This T cell receptor beta chain was obtained from a study of response to subunit inactivated influenza vaccine. Study conclusions and caveats: Researchers suggested that each seasonal influenza vaccination recruits few new T cells.

There are a few counts of this clonotype. No antigen is known for it. From the RT-PCR reads, TCRdb called clonotypes with MiXCR, one entry per CDR3 protein. The profile shows about 240,000 distinct CDR3 sequences, 9% to 15% of them singletons. CDR1 SQVTM and CDR2 ANQGSEA come from the germline V gene. The CDR3 runs 16 residues. Trimming at V came to 1 base and at J to 3 bases, leaving 9 bases not matched to a gene. This chain links TRBV29-1 with TRBJ2-1, with 7 bases aligning to TRBD2. This clonotype was sampled from a man aged 50 to 59 who received an inactivated influenza vaccine. The starting material was non-naive T cells sorted from PBMCs, obtained roughly 2 weeks before vaccination. The CDR3 sequence is CSVEGDLAEHYNEQFF. CDR3 coding DNA: TGCAGCGTTGAAGGCGATCTAGCGGAGCACTACAATGAGCAGTTCTTC.